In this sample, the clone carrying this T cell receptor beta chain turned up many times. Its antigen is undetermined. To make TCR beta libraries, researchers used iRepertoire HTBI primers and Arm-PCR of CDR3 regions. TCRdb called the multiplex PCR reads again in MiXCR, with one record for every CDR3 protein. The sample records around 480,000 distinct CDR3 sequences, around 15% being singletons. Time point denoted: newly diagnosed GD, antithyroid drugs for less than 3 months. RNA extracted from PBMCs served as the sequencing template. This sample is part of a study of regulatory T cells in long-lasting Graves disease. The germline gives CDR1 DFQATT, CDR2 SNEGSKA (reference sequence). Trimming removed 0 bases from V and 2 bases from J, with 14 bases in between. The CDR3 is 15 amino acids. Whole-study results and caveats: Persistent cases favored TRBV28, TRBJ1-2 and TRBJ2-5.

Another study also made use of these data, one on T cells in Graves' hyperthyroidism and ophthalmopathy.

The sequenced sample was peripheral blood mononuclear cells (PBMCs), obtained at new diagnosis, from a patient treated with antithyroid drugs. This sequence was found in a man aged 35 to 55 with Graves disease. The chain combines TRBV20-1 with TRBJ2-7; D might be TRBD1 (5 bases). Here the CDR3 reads CSAREVPGLAYEQYF. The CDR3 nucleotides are TGCAGTGCTAGAGAAGTCCCAGGGTTAGCCTACGAGCAGTACTTC.